These 30 T cell receptor beta chains share one sample of origin, sequenced in a study of CD8+ T cells in alopecia areata. Cells that came from pooled cutaneous lymph nodes were sorted using CD4, CD8alpha, NKG2D, NKG2ACE and other markers. Sequencing relied on a cDNA template that was reverse transcribed from extracted RNA. Repertoires were generated with immunoSEQ multiplex PCR, while TCRdb's copy carries only in-frame clones and drops some. The table lists approximately 280,000 clones, with no singletons. The sample taken for sequencing was CD4+ T cells sorted from a lymph node. These receptors originate from a C3H/HeJ mouse with alopecia areata. Mouse strain MHC haplotype: H2-k.

A few counts support this clone. Gene and germline names: mouse. The read is 4 residues too short to cover the CDR3 end, so that end is filled in from the germline J gene. The rearrangement uses TRBV29 and TRBJ2-7; 9 bases line up with TRBD1. This CDR3 spans 14 amino acids. Germline V gene lookup returns CDR1 MSHET and CDR2 SYDVDS. The CDR3: CASAPGTGRDEQYF. CDR3 DNA, as far as it was read: TGTGCTAGCGCCCCCGGGACAGGGCGGGAT. The full variable domain, completed using reference TRBV29 and TRBJ2-7, is DMKVTQMPRYLIKRMGENVLLECGQDMSHETMYWYRQDPGLGLQLIYISYDVDSNSEGDIPKGYRVSRKKREHFSLILDSAKTNQTSVYFCASAPGTGRDEQYFGPGTRLTVL.

This clone has only a few counts. Gene names refer to mouse genes. The read finishes 4 residues shy of the CDR3 end, and the germline J gene is used to complete it. V gene TRBV5 combines with J gene TRBJ2-1; 8 nucleotides align to TRBD1. The CDR3 is 14 amino acids. Looked up from germline, CDR1 is LGHNA and CDR2 is YNLKQL (reference sequence). With V trimmed by 4 bases and J by 6 bases, 5 bases remained unmatched. CDR3 bases read: TGTGCCAGCAGCCCCCGGACAGGGATTGCT. Protein product: CASSPRTGIA. The whole CDR3 region reads CASSPRTGIAEQFF.

To note about this clone: Mouse names are used for the genes. The CDR3 goes on 4 residues after the read ends, and that part is filled in from the germline J gene. The sample carries other DNA sequences with the same CDR3. The V gene is TRBV13-2, the J gene TRBJ2-1, with D possibly being TRBD1 (6 bases). There are 13 residues in the CDR3. Germline V CDR1 and CDR2: NNHNN, SYGAGS (reference sequence). The germline V and J ends were trimmed by 5 bases and 3 bases, with 9 bases remaining between them. CDR3 in amino acids: CASGRDTYAEQFF. The part of the CDR3 DNA that was read is TGTGCCAGCGGGAGGGACACCTATGCT.

This clone occurred a few times. Gene names are mouse gene names. Coverage ceases 4 residues before the CDR3 finishes, and the germline J gene fills in the end. This chain uses TRBV19 with TRBJ2-3; a weak D match, TRBD1 (5 bases). The length of the CDR3 is 14 residues. With 3 bases removed from V and 1 base from J, the gap between germline ends came to 9 bases. Germline-derived CDR1 and CDR2 are FNHDT and SITEND (reference sequence). The DNA read from the CDR3 is TGTGCCAGCAGTAACAGGCCGGGTGCAGAA. Translating it yields CASSNRPGAE. The whole CDR3 protein reads CASSNRPGAETLYF.

This clone was seen a few times. Genes and germline come from the mouse. The read gets to within 4 residues of the CDR3 end, and the germline J gene fills in the rest. The J gene is TRBJ1-1, the V gene TRBV13-1, with D possibly TRBD1 on 5 matching bases. Germline loops: CDR1 NSHNY, CDR2 SYGAGN. The CDR3 loop spans 11 amino acids. The covered CDR3 bases are TGTGCCAGCAGTCGGGGGGCA. Translating it yields CASSRGA. The whole CDR3 region reads CASSRGAEVFF.

As to this clone: Mouse names are used for the genes. CDR3 sequence: CASKDRATNTGQLYF. The DNA read from the CDR3 is TGTGCCAGCAAGGACAGGGCGACAAACACCGGG. This sequence joins TRBV13-3 and TRBJ2-2; 8 bases are a match to TRBD1. The DNA ends 4 residues before the CDR3 does, and the rest of the CDR3 is filled in from the germline J gene. CDR1 is NNHDY and CDR2 is SYVADS in the germline V gene. The V and J ends lost 6 bases and 0 bases, in that order; junction bases with no gene match: 4. The CDR3 loop spans 15 amino acids.

Worth noting for this clone: A read error may be the cause here, since a much bigger clone is one base away. Mouse names are used for the genes. The missing CDR3 end, 4 residues past where the read stops, is filled in from the germline J gene. V is TRBV13-3 and J is TRBJ2-1; the match to TRBD1 covers 7 bases. This CDR3 region has 13 residues. Looked up from germline, CDR1 is NNHDY and CDR2 is SYVADS. The J segment lost 2 bases and the V segment lost 6 bases, leaving 2 bases of the junction unmatched. This CDR3 is CASKTGYYAEQFF. CDR3 bases read: TGTGCCAGCAAGACAGGGTACTATGCT.

The sample holds a few counts of this clone. The gene symbols are mouse symbols. The CDR3 extends 4 residues past the end of the read, so its final part is completed from the germline J gene. This chain links TRBV31 with TRBJ2-5; TRBD2 might be the D (5 bases). CDR3 length: 14 amino acids. Germline CDR1 GKSSPN, CDR2 SITVG. Trimming took 0 bases from V and 3 from J, leaving 10 bases between them. The CDR3 reads CAWSLGWDQDTQYF. The part of the CDR3 DNA that was read is TGTGCCTGGAGTCTGGGCTGGGATCAAGAC.

This clone turned up a few times. Germline and genes: mouse. The CDR3 end is not reached by the read, which stops 4 residues before it; the germline J gene fills it in. The identical CDR3 is also encoded by other nucleotide sequences in the sample. The J gene is TRBJ2-2, the V gene TRBV29; 7 positions match TRBD2. V was pared by 3 bases and J by 2 bases, with 0 bases of the junction left unmatched. Germline V gene data show CDR1 as MSHET and CDR2 as SYDVDS. The CDR3 is made up of 14 amino acids. The covered CDR3 bases are TGTGCTAGCAGTTTGGGGGGGAACACCGGG. It is translated as CASSLGGNTG. The entire CDR3 is CASSLGGNTGQLYF.

In the case of this clone: Germline and genes here are mouse. The DNA ends 4 residues before the CDR3 does, and the rest of the CDR3 is filled in from the germline J gene. The gene calls are TRBV13-3 and TRBJ2-2; 8 bases line up with TRBD2. Germline CDR1 is NNHDY and CDR2 is SYVADS. CDR3 size: 14 residues. V trimming: 5 bases; J trimming: 2 bases; junction bases outside the gene matches: 2. The CDR3 spells CASSRDWNTGQLYF. CDR3 bases read: TGTGCCAGCAGCCGGGACTGGAACACCGGG.

Remarks on this clone: Germline and genes: mouse. The observed sequence ends 4 residues before the CDR3 terminus, with the missing tail filled in from the germline J gene. The sample contains more than one DNA sequence encoding this CDR3. The chain recombines TRBV17 with TRBJ2-5, with 7 nucleotides matching TRBD2. The J segment lost 2 bases and the V segment lost 2 bases, leaving 1 base of the junction unmatched. Germline assignment: CDR1 MNHDT and CDR2 YYDKIL. This CDR3 comprises 14 residues. This CDR3 is CASSRTGVQDTQYF. Partial CDR3 DNA: TGTGCTAGCAGTAGAACTGGGGTCCAAGAC.

In this sample, this clone turned up a few times. The gene names given are mouse names. The DNA ends 4 residues before the CDR3 does, and the rest of the CDR3 is filled in from the germline J gene. Other DNA variants within this sample encode the same CDR3. The chain is built from TRBV13-3 and TRBJ2-5; D perhaps matches TRBD2 (5 bases). The CDR3 runs 13 residues. V lost 3 bases and J 1 base, leaving 6 bases between the germline ends. The germline V gene has CDR1 NNHDY and CDR2 SYVADS. CDR3 protein: CASSGTYQDTQYF. CDR3 DNA (partial): TGTGCCAGCAGTGGGACTTACCAAGAC.

Points on this clone: The gene names given are mouse names. Sequencing ends 4 residues short of the CDR3 end; the germline J gene provides the rest. The same CDR3 arises from other DNA sequences in this sample as well. The chain has TRBV13-1 and TRBJ1-1, with a possible D match to TRBD1 (6 bases). Trimming pared 5 bases from V and 0 bases from J, leaving 11 bases between. Germline CDR1 NSHNY, CDR2 SYGAGN. This CDR3 has 14 residues. Incomplete CDR3 DNA: TGTGCCAGCAGCCCCGGACAGACAAACACA. Its protein product is CASSPGQTNT. The whole CDR3 sequence is CASSPGQTNTEVFF.

Points on this clone: All gene names here are mouse names. The read gets to within 4 residues of the CDR3 end, and the germline J gene fills in the rest. The gene calls are TRBV19 and TRBJ1-1; perhaps TRBD1 as D (6 bases). CDR1 FNHDT and CDR2 SITEND come from the germline V gene (reference sequence). The CDR3 is 15 residues long. The V end was cut by 6 bases, the J end by 0 bases, with 15 bases between. CDR3 DNA, as far as it was read: TGTGCCAGCACCGAGGGGGGGACAACAAACACA. It encodes CASTEGGTTNT. The complete CDR3 reads CASTEGGTTNTEVFF.

As to this clone: The gene names given are mouse names. The CDR3 goes on 4 residues after the read ends, and that part is filled in from the germline J gene. The chain combines TRBV13-1 with TRBJ2-3, with D tentatively TRBD1 (6 bases). Trimming took 0 bases from V and 1 from J, leaving 12 bases between them. CDR3 length: 16 residues. Germline CDR1 NSHNY, CDR2 SYGAGN. The CDR3 here is CASSDVVRGGAETLYF. CDR3 bases read: TGTGCCAGCAGTGATGTGGTCAGGGGAGGTGCAGAA.

This clone has more than one count but fewer than ten. Mouse germline and gene names are used. Coverage ceases 4 residues before the CDR3 finishes, and the germline J gene fills in the end. The J gene is TRBJ2-3, the V gene TRBV1, with D unresolved. The CDR3 sequence is 13 residues long. The V and J ends lost 1 base and 3 bases respectively, with 5 bases between them. The germline CDR1 and CDR2 sequences are NSQYPW and LRSPGD (reference sequence). The CDR3 loop is CTCSAGAAETLYF. CDR3 DNA (partial): TGCACCTGCAGTGCAGGTGCCGCAGAA.

This clone has a handful of counts. Mouse gene names and germline throughout. The read terminates 4 residues before the CDR3 end, so the remaining end is supplied by the germline J gene. J is TRBJ2-2 and V is TRBV1; TRBD1 agrees at 8 bases. This CDR3 is built from 15 residues. J gave up 4 bases and V 1 base, and 2 bases lay outside the gene matches. Germline lookup yields CDR1 NSQYPW and CDR2 LRSPGD (reference sequence). CDR3 residues: CTCSAGTGPTGQLYF. The sequenced part of the CDR3 DNA is TGCACCTGCAGTGCAGGGACAGGGCCCACCGGG.

In regard to this clone: Genes here carry mouse names. The covered CDR3 bases are TGTGCCAGCAGCCAAGGCCAAACAGGGGGCTCCTAT. This sequence encodes CASSQGQTGGSY. The CDR3 reads in full as CASSQGQTGGSYEQYF. The J gene is TRBJ2-7, the V gene TRBV5, with 8 bases identical to TRBD1. The read terminates 4 residues before the CDR3 end, so the remaining end is supplied by the germline J gene. The CDR3 is made up of 16 amino acids. Trimming at V came to 1 base and at J to 0 bases, leaving 5 bases not matched to a gene. Germline V gene lookup returns CDR1 LGHNA and CDR2 YNLKQL (reference sequence).

Concerning this clone: Here the gene names and germline are mouse. The CDR3 is cut off 4 residues early in the read; its end comes from the germline J gene. The chain combines TRBV5 with TRBJ2-1, with 9 positions matching TRBD1. In germline, CDR1 is LGHNA, CDR2 YNLKQL (reference sequence). There are 14 residues in the CDR3. The CDR3 bases that were read are TGTGCCAGCAGCCAATGGACAGGGGAGGCT. Residues: CASSQWTGEA. The full CDR3 is CASSQWTGEAEQFF.

This clone was counted between two and nine times. Mouse gene names apply. The read ends 4 residues before the CDR3 terminus; that terminus is restored from the germline J gene. The V gene is TRBV19, the J gene TRBJ2-2; D is perhaps TRBD1 (5 bases). CDR1 is FNHDT, CDR2 SITEND, per germline (reference sequence). The CDR3 has 13 residues. V gave up 2 bases and J gave up 6 bases, with 8 bases separating them. CDR3 DNA, as far as it was read: TGTGCCAGCAGTATGCAGGGTCCCGGG. It translates to CASSMQGPG. The whole CDR3 region reads CASSMQGPGQLYF.

Of note for this clone: The gene names here belong to mouse. The sample contains more than one DNA sequence encoding this CDR3. The CDR3 here is CASSQVGANTGQLYF. Incomplete CDR3 DNA: TGTGCCAGCAGCCAAGTAGGGGCAAACACCGGG. The rearrangement uses TRBV5 and TRBJ2-2; D might be TRBD1 (5 bases). The CDR3 end lies 4 residues beyond the end of the read and is filled in from the germline J gene. The germline gives CDR1 LGHNA, CDR2 YNLKQL (reference sequence). The CDR3 is made up of 15 amino acids. The V end lost 1 base, the J end lost 0 bases, and 6 bases lay between the germline ends.

With regard to this clone: Mouse names are used for the genes. The CDR3 end is not reached by the read, which stops 4 residues before it; the germline J gene fills it in. The gene calls are TRBV1 and TRBJ2-2; D remains unclear. The CDR3 totals 13 residues. V lost 7 bases and J lost 0, with 6 bases in between. From germline, CDR1 is NSQYPW and CDR2 LRSPGD (reference sequence). The covered CDR3 bases are TGCACCTGCACCACAGCAAACACCGGG. It yields the protein CTCTTANTG. The CDR3 reads in full as CTCTTANTGQLYF.

This clone was seen a few times. Mouse gene names and germline throughout. With the read ending 4 residues before the CDR3 end, the germline J gene is used to fill in that end. The genes are TRBV13-3 and TRBJ2-3; 8 nucleotides agree with TRBD2. Germline V gene lookup returns CDR1 NNHDY and CDR2 SYVADS. The CDR3 consists of 15 residues. The ends lost 2 bases at V and 0 bases at J; junction bases unmatched: 2. CDR3 residues: CASSDWGESAETLYF. The sequenced part of the CDR3 DNA is TGTGCCAGCAGTGACTGGGGGGAGAGTGCAGAA.

This clone appeared a few times. Any gene name here is a mouse gene name. The read ends 4 residues before the CDR3 terminus; that terminus is restored from the germline J gene. Other DNA sequences within the sample encode an identical CDR3. The rearrangement joins TRBV14 to TRBJ2-5, with 8 bases matching TRBD2. This CDR3 has 14 amino acids. Germline-derived CDR1 and CDR2 are SGHDT and FRDEAV. CDR3 loop: CASSLGGARDTQYF. CDR3 DNA (partial): TGTGCCAGCAGTTTGGGGGGGGCGCGAGAC.

This clone was seen a few times. Gene names refer to mouse genes. The CDR3 extends 4 residues past the end of the read, so its final part is completed from the germline J gene. Within the sample, other DNA sequences also encode this same CDR3. The chain couples TRBV19 to TRBJ2-2, with D possibly being TRBD1 (6 bases). Trimming cost V 7 bases and J 1 base, with 11 bases left between them. The CDR3 has 14 residues. Germline V gene lookup returns CDR1 FNHDT and CDR2 SITEND (reference sequence). This chain's CDR3 is CASRPGQNTGQLYF. CDR3 DNA (partial): TGTGCCAGCCGCCCGGGACAAAACACCGGG.

This clone was found a few times. Gene names follow the mouse nomenclature. The CDR3 end lies 3 residues beyond the end of the read and is filled in from the germline J gene. The sample carries other DNA sequences with the same CDR3. J is TRBJ1-6 and V is TRBV13-1; TRBD1 aligns across 7 bases. TRBJ1-6 is annotated as an ORF whose role is uncertain. CDR1 NSHNY and CDR2 SYGAGN come from the germline V gene. The CDR3 contains 14 residues. With V trimmed by 0 bases and J by 7 bases, 1 base remained unmatched. The sequenced part of the CDR3 DNA is TGTGCCAGCAGTGATGCAGGGGGGAATTCGCCC. Translation: CASSDAGGNSP. The CDR3 in full is CASSDAGGNSPLYF.

Details on this clone: Mouse gene names and germline throughout. The observed sequence ends 3 residues before the CDR3 terminus, with the missing tail filled in from the germline J gene. Other DNA sequences of this sample code for an identical CDR3. The gene calls are TRBV19 and TRBJ1-6, with a tentative D call TRBD1 (6 bases). TRBJ1-6 falls under the ORF class, with uncertain function. Deletions cut 4 bases from V and 7 bases from J, with 12 bases between. In germline, CDR1 is FNHDT, CDR2 SITEND (reference sequence). This CDR3 is 14 amino acids long. The sequenced part of the CDR3 DNA is TGTGCCAGCAGTCTCAGGGGCGGGAATTCGCCC. This codes for CASSLRGGNSP. The full-length CDR3 reads as CASSLRGGNSPLYF.

With respect to this clone: The germline and genes are mouse ones. Coverage ceases 4 residues before the CDR3 finishes, and the germline J gene fills in the end. At the DNA level, this CDR3 is encoded by other sequences in the same sample as well. The chain is built from TRBV19 and TRBJ2-2; no clear D. Trimming stripped 1 base from V and 1 base from J, with 5 bases between. The germline CDR1 and CDR2 sequences are FNHDT and SITEND (reference sequence). The CDR3 loop spans 14 amino acids. The CDR3: CASSISRNTGQLYF. The covered CDR3 bases are TGTGCCAGCAGTATATCCAGAAACACCGGG.

This clone was detected a few times. Gene names denote mouse genes. The CDR3 end falls 4 residues outside the read, so it is completed with the germline J gene. This specimen includes other DNA sequences encoding the same CDR3. The chain links TRBV13-1 to TRBJ2-1, with 12 bases lining up with TRBD1. Germline-derived CDR1 and CDR2 are NSHNY and SYGAGN. The CDR3 contains 15 residues. CDR3 loop: CASSEGQGAGAEQFF. Incomplete CDR3 DNA: TGTGCCAGCAGTGAGGGACAGGGGGCAGGAGCT.

There are many counts of this clone. Each gene name is a mouse one. The read ends 4 residues early relative to the CDR3; the germline J gene fills the gap. This chain uses TRBV12-1 with TRBJ1-2, with 8 bases aligning to TRBD1. The CDR3 runs 13 residues. Germline values: CDR1 SGHSN, CDR2 HYEKVE. This CDR3 reads CASSLDRGPDYTF. Partial CDR3 DNA: TGTGCCAGCTCTCTCGACAGGGGACCC.